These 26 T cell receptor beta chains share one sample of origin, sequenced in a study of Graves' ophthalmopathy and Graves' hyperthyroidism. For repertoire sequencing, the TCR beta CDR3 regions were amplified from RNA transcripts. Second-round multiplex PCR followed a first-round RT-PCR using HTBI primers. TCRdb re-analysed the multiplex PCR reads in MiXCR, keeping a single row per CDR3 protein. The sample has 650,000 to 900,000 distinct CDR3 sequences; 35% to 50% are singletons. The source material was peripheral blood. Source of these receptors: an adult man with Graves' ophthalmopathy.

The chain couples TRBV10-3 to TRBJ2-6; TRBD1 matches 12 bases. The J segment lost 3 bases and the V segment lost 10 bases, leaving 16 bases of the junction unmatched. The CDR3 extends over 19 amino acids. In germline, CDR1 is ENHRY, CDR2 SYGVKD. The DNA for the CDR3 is TGTGCCAGCAGGTTGGCGCCGGGACAGGGGGCATTTGGGGCCAACGTCCTGACTTTC. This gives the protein CASRLAPGQGAFGANVLTF.

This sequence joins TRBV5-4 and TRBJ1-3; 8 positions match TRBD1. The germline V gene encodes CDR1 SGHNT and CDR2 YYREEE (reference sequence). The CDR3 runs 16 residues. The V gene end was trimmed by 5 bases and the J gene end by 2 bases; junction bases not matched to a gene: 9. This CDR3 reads CASSPTRTGTGNTIYF. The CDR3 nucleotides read TGTGCCAGCAGTCCCACCCGGACAGGGACTGGAAACACCATATATTTT.

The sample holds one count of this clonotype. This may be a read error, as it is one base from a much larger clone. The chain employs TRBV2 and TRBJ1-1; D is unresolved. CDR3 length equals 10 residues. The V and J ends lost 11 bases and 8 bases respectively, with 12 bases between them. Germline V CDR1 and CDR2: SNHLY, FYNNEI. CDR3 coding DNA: TGTGCCGCCGCGGCGGGGGAAGCTTTCTTT. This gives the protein CAAAAGEAFF. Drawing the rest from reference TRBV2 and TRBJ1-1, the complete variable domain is EPEVTQTPSHQVTQMGQEVILRCVPISNHLYFYWYRQILGQKVEFLVSFYNNEISEKSEIFDDQFSVERPDGSNFTLKIRSTKLEDSAMYFCAAAAGEAFFGQGTRLTVV.

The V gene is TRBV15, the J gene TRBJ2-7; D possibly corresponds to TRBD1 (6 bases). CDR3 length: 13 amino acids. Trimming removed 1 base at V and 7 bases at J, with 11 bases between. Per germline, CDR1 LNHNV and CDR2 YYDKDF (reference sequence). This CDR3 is CATSRGTAEEQYF. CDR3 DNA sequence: TGTGCCACCAGCAGAGGGACAGCGGAGGAGCAGTACTTC.

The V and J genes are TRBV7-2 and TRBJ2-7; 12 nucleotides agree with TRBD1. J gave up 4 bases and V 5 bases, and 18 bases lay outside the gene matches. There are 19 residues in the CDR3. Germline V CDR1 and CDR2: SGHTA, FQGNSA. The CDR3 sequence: CASSGTHLKPGQGAYEQYF. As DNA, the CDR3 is TGTGCCAGCAGCGGGACCCACCTGAAACCGGGACAGGGGGCATACGAGCAGTACTTC.

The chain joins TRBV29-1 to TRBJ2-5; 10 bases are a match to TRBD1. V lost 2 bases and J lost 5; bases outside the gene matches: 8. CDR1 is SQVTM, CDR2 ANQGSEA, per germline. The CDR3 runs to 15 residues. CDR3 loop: CSVERTGGGGETQYF. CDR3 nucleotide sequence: TGCAGCGTTGAACGGACAGGGGGTGGCGGGGAGACCCAGTACTTC.

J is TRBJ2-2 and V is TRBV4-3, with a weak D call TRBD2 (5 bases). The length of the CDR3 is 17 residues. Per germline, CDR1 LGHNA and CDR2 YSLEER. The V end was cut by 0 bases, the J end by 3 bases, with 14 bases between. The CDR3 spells CASSQDGPEVHTGELFF. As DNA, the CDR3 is TGCGCCAGCAGCCAAGATGGGCCGGAGGTCCACACCGGGGAGCTGTTTTTT.

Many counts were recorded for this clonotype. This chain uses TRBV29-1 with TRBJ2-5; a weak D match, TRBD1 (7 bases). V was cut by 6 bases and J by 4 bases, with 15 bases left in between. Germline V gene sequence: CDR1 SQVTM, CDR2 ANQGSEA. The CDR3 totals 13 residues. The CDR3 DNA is TGCAGCGTCGACAGGGAGGTCGGAGAGACCCAGTACTTC. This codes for CSVDREVGETQYF.

CDR3 region: CASSYYLSADTEAFF. Here the CDR3 DNA reads TGTGCCAGCAGTTACTATCTGTCGGCCGACACTGAAGCTTTCTTT. The V gene is TRBV6-1, the J gene TRBJ1-1; D gene ambiguous. V was cut by 5 bases and J by 3 bases, with 16 bases left in between. In germline, CDR1 is MNHNS, CDR2 SASEGT. The CDR3 has 15 amino acids.

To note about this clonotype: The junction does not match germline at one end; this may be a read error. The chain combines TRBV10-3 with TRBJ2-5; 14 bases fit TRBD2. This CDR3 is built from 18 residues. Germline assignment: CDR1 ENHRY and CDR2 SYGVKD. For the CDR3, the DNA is TGTGCCAGCAGTTACCCAAGGACTAGCGGGAGGAATGTGGAGACCCAGTACTTC. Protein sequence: CASSYPRTSGRNVETQYF.

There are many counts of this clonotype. CDR3 sequence: CASSSRVEGTETQYF. In DNA, the CDR3 is TGTGCCAGCAGCTCCCGGGTGGAGGGCACGGAGACCCAGTACTTC. The rearrangement joins TRBV7-2 to TRBJ2-5; D is possibly TRBD2 (6 bases). This CDR3 has 15 residues. Per germline, CDR1 SGHTA and CDR2 FQGNSA. Trimming left V 4 bases short and J 5 bases short, with 17 bases between.

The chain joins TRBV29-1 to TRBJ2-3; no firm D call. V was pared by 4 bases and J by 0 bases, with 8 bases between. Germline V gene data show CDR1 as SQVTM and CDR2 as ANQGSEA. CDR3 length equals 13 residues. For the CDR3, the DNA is TGCAGCGTTGGTCAGGACAGCACAGATACGCAGTATTTT. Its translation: CSVGQDSTDTQYF.

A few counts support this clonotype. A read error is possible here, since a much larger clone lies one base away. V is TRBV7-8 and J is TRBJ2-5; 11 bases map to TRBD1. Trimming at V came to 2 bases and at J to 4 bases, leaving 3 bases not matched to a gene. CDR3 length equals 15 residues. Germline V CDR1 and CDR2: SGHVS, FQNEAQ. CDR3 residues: CASSLSGTGGETQYF. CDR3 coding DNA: TGTGCCAGCAGCTTATCCGGGACAGGGGGAGAGACCCAGTACTTC. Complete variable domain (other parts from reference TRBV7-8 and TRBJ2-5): GAGVSQSPRYKVAKRGQDVALRCDPISGHVSLFWYQQALGQGPEFLTYFQNEAQLDKSGLPSDRFFAERPEGSVSTLKIQRTQQEDSAVYLCASSLSGTGGETQYFGPGTRLLVL.

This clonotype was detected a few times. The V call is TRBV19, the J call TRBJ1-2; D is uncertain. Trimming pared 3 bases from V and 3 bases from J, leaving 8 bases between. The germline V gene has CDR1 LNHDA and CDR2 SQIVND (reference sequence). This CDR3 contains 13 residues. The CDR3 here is CASSIVDYYGYTF. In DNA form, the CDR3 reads TGTGCCAGTAGTATTGTGGATTACTATGGCTACACCTTC.

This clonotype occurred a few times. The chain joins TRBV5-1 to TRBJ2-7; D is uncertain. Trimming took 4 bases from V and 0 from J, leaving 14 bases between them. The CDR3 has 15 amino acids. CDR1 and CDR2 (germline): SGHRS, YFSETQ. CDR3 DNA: TGCGCCAGCAGCGCTGGACGGGCGCCCTCCTACGAGCAGTACTTC. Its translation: CASSAGRAPSYEQYF.

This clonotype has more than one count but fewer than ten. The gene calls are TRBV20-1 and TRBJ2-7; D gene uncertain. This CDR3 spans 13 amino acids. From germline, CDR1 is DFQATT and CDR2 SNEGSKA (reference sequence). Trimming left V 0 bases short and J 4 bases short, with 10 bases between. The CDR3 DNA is TGCAGTGCTAGAGACTGGGTGCGGTACGAGCAGTACTTC. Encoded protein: CSARDWVRYEQYF.

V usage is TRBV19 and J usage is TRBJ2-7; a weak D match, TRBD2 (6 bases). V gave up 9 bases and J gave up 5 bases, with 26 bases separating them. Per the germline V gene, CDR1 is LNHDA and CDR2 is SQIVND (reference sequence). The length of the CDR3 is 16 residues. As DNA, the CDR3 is TGTGCCAGCAGTGCTGTTGCGGGACCCACGCCCGACGAGCAGTACTTC. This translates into CASSAVAGPTPDEQYF.

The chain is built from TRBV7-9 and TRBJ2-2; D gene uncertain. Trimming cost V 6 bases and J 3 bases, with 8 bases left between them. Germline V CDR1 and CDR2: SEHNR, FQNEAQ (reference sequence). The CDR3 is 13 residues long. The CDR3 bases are TGTGCCAGCAGGGGGTTCGACACCGGGGAGCTGTTTTTT. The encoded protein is CASRGFDTGELFF.

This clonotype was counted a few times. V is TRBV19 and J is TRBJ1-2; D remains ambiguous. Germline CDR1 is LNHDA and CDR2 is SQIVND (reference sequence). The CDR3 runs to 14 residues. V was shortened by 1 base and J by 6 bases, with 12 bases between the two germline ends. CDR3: CASSIGSYVDGYTF. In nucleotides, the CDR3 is TGTGCCAGTAGTATAGGTAGCTACGTCGATGGCTACACCTTC.

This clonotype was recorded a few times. The CDR3 is CSARDEQNGYTF. DNA of the CDR3: TGCAGTGCTAGAGACGAGCAAAATGGCTACACCTTC. The chain employs TRBV20-1 and TRBJ1-2; D is uncertain. This CDR3 is 12 amino acids long. Germline-derived CDR1 and CDR2 are DFQATT and SNEGSKA (reference sequence). V dropped 0 bases and J dropped 6 bases, with 8 bases sitting between them.

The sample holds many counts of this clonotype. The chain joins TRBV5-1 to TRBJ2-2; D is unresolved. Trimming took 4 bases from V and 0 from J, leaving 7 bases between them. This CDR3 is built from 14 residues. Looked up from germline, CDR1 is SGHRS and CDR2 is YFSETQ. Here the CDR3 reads CASSARPNTGELFF. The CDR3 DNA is TGCGCCAGCAGCGCGAGGCCGAACACCGGGGAGCTGTTTTTT. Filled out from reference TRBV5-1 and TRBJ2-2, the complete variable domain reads KAGVTQTPRYLIKTRGQQVTLSCSPISGHRSVSWYQQTPGQGLQFLFEYFSETQRNKGNFPGRFSGRQFSNSRSEMNVSTLELGDSALYLCASSARPNTGELFFGEGSRLTVL.

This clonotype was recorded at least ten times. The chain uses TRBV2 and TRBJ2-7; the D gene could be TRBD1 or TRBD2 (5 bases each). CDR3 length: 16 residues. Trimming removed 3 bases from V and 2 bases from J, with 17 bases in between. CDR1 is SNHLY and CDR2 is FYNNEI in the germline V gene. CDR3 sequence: CASSEGLARAPYEQYF. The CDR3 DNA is TGTGCCAGCAGTGAGGGGCTAGCAAGGGCCCCCTACGAGCAGTACTTC. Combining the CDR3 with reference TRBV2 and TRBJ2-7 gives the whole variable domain EPEVTQTPSHQVTQMGQEVILRCVPISNHLYFYWYRQILGQKVEFLVSFYNNEISEKSEIFDDQFSVERPDGSNFTLKIRSTKLEDSAMYFCASSEGLARAPYEQYFGPGTRLTVT.

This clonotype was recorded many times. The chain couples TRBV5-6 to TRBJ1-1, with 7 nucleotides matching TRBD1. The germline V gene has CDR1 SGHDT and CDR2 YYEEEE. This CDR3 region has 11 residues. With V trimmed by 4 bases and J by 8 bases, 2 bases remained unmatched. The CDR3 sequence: CASSLGQEAFF. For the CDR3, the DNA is TGTGCCAGCAGCCTGGGACAGGAAGCTTTCTTT.

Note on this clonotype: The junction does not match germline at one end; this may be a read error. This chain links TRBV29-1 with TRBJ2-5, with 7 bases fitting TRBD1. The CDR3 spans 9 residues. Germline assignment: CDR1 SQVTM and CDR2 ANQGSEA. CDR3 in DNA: TGCAGCGTTGAAGGGTCAGGGGGCTTC. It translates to CSVEGSGGF.

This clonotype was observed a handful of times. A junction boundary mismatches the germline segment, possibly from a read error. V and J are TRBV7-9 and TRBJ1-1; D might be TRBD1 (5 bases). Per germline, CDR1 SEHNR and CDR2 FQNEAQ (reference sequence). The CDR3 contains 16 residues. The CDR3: CASSPPPARGGTEAFF. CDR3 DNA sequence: TGCGCCAGCAGCCCGCCACCAGCCCGGGGGGGGACTGAAGCTTTCTTT. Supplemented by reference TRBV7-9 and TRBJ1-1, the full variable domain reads DTGVSQNPRHKITKRGQNVTFRCDPISEHNRLYWYRQTLGQGPEFLTYFQNEAQLEKSRLLSDRFSAERPKGSFSTLEIQRTEQGDSAMYLCASSPPPARGGTEAFFGQGTRLTVV.

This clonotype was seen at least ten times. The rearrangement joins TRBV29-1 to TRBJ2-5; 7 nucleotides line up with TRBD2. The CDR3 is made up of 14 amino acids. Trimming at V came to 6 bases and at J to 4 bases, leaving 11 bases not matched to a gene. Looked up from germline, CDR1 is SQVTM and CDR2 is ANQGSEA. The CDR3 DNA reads TGCAGCGTCGCGTCCTGGGAGGGCACAGAGACCCAGTACTTC. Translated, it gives CSVASWEGTETQYF.